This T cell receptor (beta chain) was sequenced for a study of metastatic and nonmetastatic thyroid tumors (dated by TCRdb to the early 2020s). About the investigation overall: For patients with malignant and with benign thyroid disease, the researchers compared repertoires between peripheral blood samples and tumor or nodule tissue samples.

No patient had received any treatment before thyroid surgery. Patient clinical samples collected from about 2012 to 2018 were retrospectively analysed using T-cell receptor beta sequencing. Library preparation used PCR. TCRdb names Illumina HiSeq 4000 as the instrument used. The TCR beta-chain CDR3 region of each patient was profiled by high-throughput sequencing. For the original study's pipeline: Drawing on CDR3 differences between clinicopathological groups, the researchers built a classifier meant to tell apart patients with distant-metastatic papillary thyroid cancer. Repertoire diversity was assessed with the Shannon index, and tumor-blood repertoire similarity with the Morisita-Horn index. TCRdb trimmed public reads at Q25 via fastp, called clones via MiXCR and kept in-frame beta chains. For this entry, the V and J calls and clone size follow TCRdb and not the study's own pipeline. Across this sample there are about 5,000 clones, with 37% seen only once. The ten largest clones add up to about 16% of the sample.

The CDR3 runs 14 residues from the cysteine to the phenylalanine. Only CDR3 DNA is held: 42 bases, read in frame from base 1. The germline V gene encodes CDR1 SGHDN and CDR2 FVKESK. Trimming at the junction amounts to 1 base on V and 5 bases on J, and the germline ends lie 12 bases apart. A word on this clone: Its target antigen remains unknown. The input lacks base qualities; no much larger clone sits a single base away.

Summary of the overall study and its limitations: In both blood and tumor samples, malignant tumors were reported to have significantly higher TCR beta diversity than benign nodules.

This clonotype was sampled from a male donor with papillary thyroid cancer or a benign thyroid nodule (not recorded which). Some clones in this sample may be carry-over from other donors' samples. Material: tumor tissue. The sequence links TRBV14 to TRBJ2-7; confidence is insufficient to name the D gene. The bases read TGTGCCAGCAGCCAAGTGATAGCTTCCCACGAGCAGTACTTC. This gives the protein CASSQVIASHEQYF. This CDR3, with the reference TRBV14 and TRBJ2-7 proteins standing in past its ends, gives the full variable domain EAGVTQFPSHSVIEKGQTVTLRCDPISGHDNLYWYRRVMGKEIKFLLHFVKESKQDESGMPNNRFLAERTGGTYSTLKVQPAELEDSGVYFCASSQVIASHEQYFGPGTRLTVT.